The clone carrying this T cell receptor (beta chain) occurred a few times. The CDR3 contains 16 residues. The J segment lost 5 bases and the V segment lost 4 bases, leaving 11 bases of the junction unmatched. CDR1 and CDR2 (germline): SGHAT, FQNNGV. These data belong to a study of blood T cell repertoires in COVID-19. Study-level information: The analysed material was cDNA or gDNA that came from T cells, B-cell-depleted T cells, or PBMCs.

Profiling relied on immunoSEQ multiplex PCR, and the TCRdb table lists in-frame clones only, not all of them. This table holds about 250,000 clones, 83% found once. The chain employs TRBV11-2 and TRBJ1-2; 9 bases map to TRBD1. Specimen: peripheral blood. The sequence came from a human donor in a cohort sampled during active COVID-19. This CDR3 is CASSSIRDRVVYGYTF. In DNA form, the CDR3 reads TGTGCCAGCAGCTCCATCCGGGACAGGGTAGTGTATGGCTACACCTTC.